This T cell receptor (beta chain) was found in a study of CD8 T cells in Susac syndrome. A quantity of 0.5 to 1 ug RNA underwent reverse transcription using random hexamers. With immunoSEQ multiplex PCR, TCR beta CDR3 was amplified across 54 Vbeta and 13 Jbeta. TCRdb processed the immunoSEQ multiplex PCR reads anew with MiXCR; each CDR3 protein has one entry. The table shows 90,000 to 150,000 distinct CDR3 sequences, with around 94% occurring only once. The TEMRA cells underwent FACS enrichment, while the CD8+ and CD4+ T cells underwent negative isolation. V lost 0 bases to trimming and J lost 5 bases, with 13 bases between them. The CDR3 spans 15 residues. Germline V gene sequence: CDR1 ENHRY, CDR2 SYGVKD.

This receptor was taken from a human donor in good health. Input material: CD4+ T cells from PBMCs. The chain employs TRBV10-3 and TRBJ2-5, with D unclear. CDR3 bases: TGTGCCATCAGTGAGTCGACGTGGACCGGGGAGACCCAGTACTTC. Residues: CAISESTWTGETQYF.